The clone carrying this TCR beta chain was counted ten times or more. Germline CDR1 SGHTA, CDR2 FQGTGA. Trimming cost V 1 base and J 0 bases, with 7 bases left between them. The CDR3 is made up of 16 amino acids. The sample originates from a study of blood T cells in healthy people across ages. Sample-barcoded 5' priming and a J-beta primer mix drove a second PCR of about 6 to 12 cycles. Each of the cDNA molecules was tagged by a template-switch adaptor with 12 random nucleotides. Using its own MiXCR run on the 5' RACE reads, TCRdb lists one record per CDR3 protein. Seen here are more than 500,000 distinct CDR3 sequences, 27% observed once, and the top ten hold roughly 18%. PBMCs, at least 7 million per sample, were isolated.

This chain connects TRBV7-3 to TRBJ2-6; a possible D gene is TRBD2 (5 bases). Sequencing input: blood. The receptor comes from a woman in her 70s in good health. CDR3 loop: CASSLKGGSGANVLTF. In DNA, the CDR3 is TGTGCCAGCAGCTTAAAAGGAGGCTCTGGGGCCAACGTCCTGACTTTC.